One and the same sample provided the 27 T cell receptor beta chains below, sequenced in a study of shared clonotypes between healthy human individuals. Generated by immunoSEQ multiplex PCR, the TCRdb table keeps only in-frame clones and is missing some. In the table there are 2 million to 2.5 million clones, approximately 90% of which are singletons. The sequenced material came from naive CD4+ T cells from PBMCs. Subset here: CD45RA+ positively selected. All receptors derive from a young man in good health. Some clones in this sample may be carry-over from other donors' samples.

J is TRBJ1-1 and V is TRBV6-5; D may be TRBD1 (5 bases). V was trimmed by 5 bases and J by 8 bases, leaving 9 bases between them. CDR1 is MNHEY, CDR2 SVGAGI, per germline. This CDR3 contains 11 residues. In nucleotides, the CDR3 is TGTGCCAGCAGTGTTTCAGGGGAAGCTTTCTTT. Translated: CASSVSGEAFF.

With regard to this clone: Other nucleotide sequences in the sample specify the same CDR3. The V and J genes are TRBV6-1 and TRBJ1-5; 7 bases map to TRBD1. There are 14 residues in the CDR3. The trim removed 3 bases at V and 7 bases at J, leaving 6 bases unmatched. Per the germline V gene, CDR1 is MNHNS and CDR2 is SASEGT. The CDR3 region is CASSDNRGRQPQHF. The CDR3 DNA reads as TGTGCCAGCAGTGACAACAGGGGACGACAGCCCCAGCATTTT.

V is TRBV4-1 and J is TRBJ2-3; the D call may be TRBD1 or TRBD2 (5 bases each). V gave up 1 base and J gave up 4 bases, with 9 bases separating them. Germline CDR1 reads MGHRA; CDR2 reads YSYEKL. The CDR3 spans 14 residues. For the CDR3, the DNA is TGCGCCAGCAGCCAAGTTGGGGGATCAGATACGCAGTATTTT. Protein product: CASSQVGGSDTQYF.

V and J are TRBV6-5 and TRBJ2-1, with 12 nucleotides matching TRBD2. The CDR3 is 15 amino acids. V shed 2 bases and J 9 bases; nucleotides not matched to a gene: 5. Germline values: CDR1 MNHEY, CDR2 SVGAGI. This chain's CDR3 is CASSYPSGRASEQFF. In DNA, the CDR3 is TGTGCCAGCAGTTACCCTAGCGGGAGGGCCAGTGAGCAGTTCTTC.

This chain links TRBV18 with TRBJ2-7; no definite D call. The CDR3 contains 11 residues. V lost 5 bases and J 5 bases, leaving 7 bases between the germline ends. The germline V gene has CDR1 KGHSH and CDR2 LQKENI. The CDR3 protein is CASSTGDEQYF. DNA of the CDR3: TGTGCCAGCTCAACTGGGGACGAGCAGTACTTC.

The chain joins TRBV2 to TRBJ2-3, with 10 bases identical to TRBD2. After removal of 4 bases from V and 0 bases from J, the junction contained 7 bases not matched to a gene. The CDR3 has 17 residues. Germline assignment: CDR1 SNHLY and CDR2 FYNNEI. This CDR3 is CASSVPLLAGSTDTQYF. The CDR3 nucleotides read TGTGCCAGCAGTGTTCCCCTACTAGCGGGGAGCACAGATACGCAGTATTTT.

V usage is TRBV28 and J usage is TRBJ2-1; 9 bases align to TRBD1. The CDR3 loop spans 19 amino acids. Unmatched junction bases numbered 21, after V lost 6 bases and J lost 6 bases. Germline CDR1 MDHEN, CDR2 SYDVKM. Here the CDR3 reads CASSPIPGVDRGLGNEQFF. Written as DNA, the CDR3 is TGTGCCAGCAGCCCCATCCCAGGCGTGGACAGGGGTTTAGGCAATGAGCAGTTCTTC.

CDR3 sequence: CASSLGSAGNSNQPQHF. DNA for the CDR3: TGCGCCAGCAGCCTGGGGTCGGCGGGGAATAGCAATCAGCCCCAGCATTTT. The rearrangement links TRBV5-1 to TRBJ1-5; D unclear. The CDR3 runs to 17 residues. V was trimmed by 4 bases and J by 0 bases, leaving 17 bases between them. Germline V CDR1 and CDR2: SGHRS, YFSETQ.

J is TRBJ2-5 and V is TRBV5-6; D is uncertain. Trimming pared 2 bases from V and 2 bases from J, leaving 13 bases between. Germline CDR1 and CDR2: SGHDT and YYEEEE. This CDR3 is built from 15 residues. DNA of the CDR3: TGTGCCAGCAGCTTCAGAGTCATTCGGCAAGAGACCCAGTACTTC. Residues: CASSFRVIRQETQYF.

V usage is TRBV11-3 and J usage is TRBJ2-1, with D perhaps matching TRBD2 (6 bases). The germline V gene has CDR1 SGHNT and CDR2 YENEEA. CDR3 size: 14 residues. Trimming removed 1 base at V and 9 bases at J, with 13 bases between. The CDR3 coding sequence is TGTGCCAGCAGCTTAGGGAGGGAGAGTTTTGAGCAGTTCTTC. This gives the protein CASSLGRESFEQFF.

Concerning this clone itself: This sample also contains other DNA sequences that code for the same CDR3. The chain recombines TRBV6-1 with TRBJ1-3; the D is unclear. Per the germline V gene, CDR1 is MNHNS and CDR2 is SASEGT. The V end lost 2 bases, the J end lost 0 bases, and 5 bases lay between the germline ends. The CDR3 is 14 amino acids. CDR3: CASSELGSGNTIYF. The CDR3 DNA reads TGTGCCAGCAGTGAACTGGGCTCTGGAAACACCATATATTTT.

The chain carries TRBV25-1 and TRBJ1-2, with 8 bases fitting TRBD1. V trimming: 5 bases; J trimming: 7 bases; junction bases outside the gene matches: 18. CDR3 length equals 17 residues. CDR1 and CDR2 (germline): MGHDK, SYGVNS. CDR3 sequence reads: CASSLPGGDPGVFGYTF. In DNA, the CDR3 is TGTGCCAGCAGTCTCCCAGGGGGCGATCCGGGGGTTTTTGGCTACACCTTC.

The V gene is TRBV7-2, the J gene TRBJ2-1; 9 bases are shared with TRBD2. The germline CDR1 and CDR2 sequences are SGHTA and FQGNSA. The CDR3 runs 15 residues. V trimming: 1 base; J trimming: 4 bases; junction bases outside the gene matches: 2. The CDR3 nucleotides are TGTGCCAGCAGCTTAGAGACTAGCGGATACAATGAGCAGTTCTTC. It specifies CASSLETSGYNEQFF.

In its sample, this clone was seen once. This chain uses TRBV11-2 with TRBJ1-2; D is uncertain. In germline, CDR1 is SGHAT, CDR2 FQNNGV. The CDR3 covers 12 residues. Trimming removed 2 bases from V and 2 bases from J, with 3 bases in between. CDR3: CASSLRNYGYTF. The CDR3 DNA is TGTGCCAGCAGCTTAAGGAACTATGGCTACACCTTC. The entire variable domain, with the rest obtained from reference TRBV11-2 and TRBJ1-2, is as follows: EAGVAQSPRYKIIEKRQSVAFWCNPISGHATLYWYQQILGQGPKLLIQFQNNGVVDDSQLPKDRFSAERLKGVDSTLKIQPAKLEDSAVYLCASSLRNYGYTFGSGTRLTVV.

Details on this clone: Different DNA sequences within this sample yield the same CDR3. J is TRBJ2-7 and V is TRBV29-1; D remains ambiguous. Germline V gene sequence: CDR1 SQVTM, CDR2 ANQGSEA. The CDR3 sequence is 12 residues long. V lost 6 bases and J lost 3, with 12 bases in between. The CDR3 nucleotides read TGCAGCGTGTGGGATAGGCTCTACGAGCAGTACTTC. Amino acid sequence: CSVWDRLYEQYF.

The V and J genes are TRBV9 and TRBJ1-2, with 10 nucleotides matching TRBD1. The V gene end was trimmed by 5 bases and the J gene end by 7 bases; junction bases not matched to a gene: 8. Germline-derived CDR1 and CDR2 are SGDLS and YYNGEE. The CDR3 has 14 amino acids. CDR3 amino acids: CASSTGTGVVGYTF. CDR3 sequence (DNA): TGTGCCAGCAGTACGGGGACAGGGGTTGTTGGCTACACCTTC.

The J gene is TRBJ2-7, the V gene TRBV7-3; 7 nucleotides agree with TRBD2. The junction had 12 bases not matched to a gene; V was cut back by 2 bases and J by 5 bases. Germline V gene sequence: CDR1 SGHTA, CDR2 FQGTGA. This CDR3 has 16 residues. Here the CDR3 reads CASSLLGWQAGDEQYF. In DNA form, the CDR3 reads TGTGCCAGCAGCTTATTAGGTTGGCAGGCGGGAGACGAGCAGTACTTC.

This chain's CDR3 is CASSSTRDDEQFF. CDR3 DNA: TGTGCCAGCAGCTCGACTAGGGATGATGAGCAGTTCTTC. The chain uses TRBV11-2 and TRBJ2-1; tentatively, D is TRBD2 (6 bases). Trimming took 4 bases from V and 8 from J, leaving 12 bases between them. Germline-derived CDR1 and CDR2 are SGHAT and FQNNGV. The CDR3 has 13 amino acids.

The chain couples TRBV11-2 to TRBJ2-5, with 8 bases that match TRBD2. Germline loops: CDR1 SGHAT, CDR2 FQNNGV. V lost 0 bases, J lost 5 bases, and 5 bases stayed unmatched. The CDR3 sequence is 15 residues long. The CDR3 nucleotides are TGTGCCAGCAGCTTAGATCGTCGGGGGGGGGAGACCCAGTACTTC. Translated: CASSLDRRGGETQYF.

This chain joins TRBV5-6 and TRBJ1-2; maybe TRBD1 (6 bases). The V and J ends lost 3 bases and 4 bases respectively, with 16 bases between them. Germline loops: CDR1 SGHDT, CDR2 YYEEEE. The CDR3 has 15 amino acids. The CDR3 loop is CASSYKTTGIYGYTF. DNA for the CDR3: TGTGCCAGCAGCTACAAGACTACAGGGATCTATGGCTACACCTTC.

In the case of this clone: The sample holds other DNA sequences that translate to the same CDR3. The chain carries TRBV7-3 and TRBJ2-7; D not resolved. The CDR3 runs to 14 residues. The germline gives CDR1 SGHTA, CDR2 FQGTGA. Trimming removed 0 bases at V and 4 bases at J, with 10 bases between. The CDR3 DNA reads as TGTGCCAGCAGCTTAACTGGCACGACGTACGAGCAGTACTTC. Protein product: CASSLTGTTYEQYF.

Only a few counts were recorded for this clone. The chain combines TRBV9 with TRBJ1-2; D is possibly TRBD1 (5 bases). This CDR3 spans 14 amino acids. V was shortened by 3 bases and J by 6 bases, with 15 bases between the two germline ends. Germline V gives CDR1 SGDLS, CDR2 YYNGEE. CDR3 protein: CASSDLDIGHGYTF. As DNA, the CDR3 is TGTGCCAGCAGCGATTTGGACATAGGGCATGGCTACACCTTC.

On this clone: The sample contains more than one DNA sequence encoding this CDR3. The J gene is TRBJ2-7, the V gene TRBV28; the D is unclear. V was pared by 3 bases and J by 3 bases, with 6 bases between. Germline loops: CDR1 MDHEN, CDR2 SYDVKM. This CDR3 region has 12 residues. Here the CDR3 reads CASSLNSYEQYF. For the CDR3, the DNA is TGTGCCAGCAGTTTGAACAGCTACGAGCAGTACTTC.

This chain connects TRBV28 to TRBJ1-3; D is unclear. V lost 2 bases and J 3 bases, leaving 14 bases between the germline ends. CDR3 length: 16 amino acids. Germline-derived CDR1 and CDR2 are MDHEN and SYDVKM. CDR3 DNA: TGTGCCAGCAGTTTAGGTGGAGCCACTAATGGAAACACCATATATTTT. Its protein product is CASSLGGATNGNTIYF.

CDR3 sequence reads: CASSRGTSGIDTGELFF. Written as DNA, the CDR3 is TGTGCCAGTAGTAGAGGGACTAGCGGGATAGACACCGGGGAGCTGTTTTTT. The J gene is TRBJ2-2, the V gene TRBV19; 13 bases fit TRBD2. The germline V gene has CDR1 LNHDA and CDR2 SQIVND (reference sequence). J lost 3 bases, V lost 4 bases, and 5 bases had no gene match. This CDR3 is 17 amino acids long.

The V and J genes are TRBV19 and TRBJ2-2; 9 bases agree with TRBD1. J lost 4 bases, V lost 4 bases, and 10 bases had no gene match. The CDR3 consists of 17 residues. CDR1 LNHDA and CDR2 SQIVND come from the germline V gene (reference sequence). The CDR3 nucleotides are TGTGCCAGTAGTACTCACCGGGACAGGGTGACCACCGGGGAGCTGTTTTTT. Its protein is CASSTHRDRVTTGELFF.

This clone was observed a single time. V and J are TRBV25-1 and TRBJ2-1, with TRBD1 as a possible D gene (6 bases). CDR3 length equals 15 residues. The V gene lost 3 bases and the J gene lost 7 bases, with 16 bases spanning the gap. Looked up from germline, CDR1 is MGHDK and CDR2 is SYGVNS. The DNA of the CDR3 is TGTGCCAGCAGTGACCTTGGACAGCTATCGAATGAGCAGTTCTTC. Its protein is CASSDLGQLSNEQFF.